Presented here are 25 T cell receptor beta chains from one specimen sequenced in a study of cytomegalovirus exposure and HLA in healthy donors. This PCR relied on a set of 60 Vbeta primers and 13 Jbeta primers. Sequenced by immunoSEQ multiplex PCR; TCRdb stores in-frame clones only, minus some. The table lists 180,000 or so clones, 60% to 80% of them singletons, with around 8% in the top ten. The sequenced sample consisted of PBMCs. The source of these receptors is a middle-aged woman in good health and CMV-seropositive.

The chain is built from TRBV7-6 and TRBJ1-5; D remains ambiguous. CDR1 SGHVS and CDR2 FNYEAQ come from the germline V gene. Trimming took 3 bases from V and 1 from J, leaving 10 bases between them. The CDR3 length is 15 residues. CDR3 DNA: TGTGCCAGCAGCTTGGGAGCCTTAAGCAATCAGCCCCAGCATTTT. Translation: CASSLGALSNQPQHF.

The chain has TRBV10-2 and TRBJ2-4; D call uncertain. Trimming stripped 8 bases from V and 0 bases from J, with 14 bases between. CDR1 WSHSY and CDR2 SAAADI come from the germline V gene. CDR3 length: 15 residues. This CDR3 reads CASSPQDLAKNIQYF. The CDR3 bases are TGCGCCAGCTCGCCTCAGGATCTAGCCAAAAACATTCAGTACTTC.

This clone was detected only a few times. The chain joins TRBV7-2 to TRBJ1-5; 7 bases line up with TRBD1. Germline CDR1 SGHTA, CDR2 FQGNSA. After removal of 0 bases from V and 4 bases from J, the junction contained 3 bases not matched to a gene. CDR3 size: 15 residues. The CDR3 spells CASSLATGRNQPQHF. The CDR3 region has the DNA TGTGCCAGCAGCTTAGCGACAGGGAGAAATCAGCCCCAGCATTTT.

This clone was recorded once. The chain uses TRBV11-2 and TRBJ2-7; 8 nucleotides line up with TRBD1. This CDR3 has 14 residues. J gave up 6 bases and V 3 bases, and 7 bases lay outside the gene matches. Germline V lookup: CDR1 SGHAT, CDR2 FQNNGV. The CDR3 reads CASSFRTGTGEQYF. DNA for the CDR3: TGTGCCAGCAGCTTTAGGACAGGGACGGGCGAGCAGTACTTC. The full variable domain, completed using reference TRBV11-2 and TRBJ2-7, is EAGVAQSPRYKIIEKRQSVAFWCNPISGHATLYWYQQILGQGPKLLIQFQNNGVVDDSQLPKDRFSAERLKGVDSTLKIQPAKLEDSAVYLCASSFRTGTGEQYFGPGTRLTVT.

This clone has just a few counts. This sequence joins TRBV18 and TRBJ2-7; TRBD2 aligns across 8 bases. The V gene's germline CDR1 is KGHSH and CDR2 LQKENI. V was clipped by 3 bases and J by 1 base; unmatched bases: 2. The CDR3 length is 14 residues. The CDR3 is CASSPSGGSYEQYF. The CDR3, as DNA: TGTGCCAGCTCACCCTCGGGGGGGTCCTACGAGCAGTACTTC.

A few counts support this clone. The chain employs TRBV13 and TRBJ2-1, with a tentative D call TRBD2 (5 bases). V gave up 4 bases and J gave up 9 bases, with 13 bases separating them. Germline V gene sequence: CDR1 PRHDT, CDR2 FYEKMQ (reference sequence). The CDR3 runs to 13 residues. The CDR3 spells CASSSTRVVEQFF. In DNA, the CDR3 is TGTGCCAGCAGCTCAACGAGGGTAGTTGAGCAGTTCTTC.

The DNA for the CDR3 is TGTGCCAGCTCACCGAACGGACTCGTCCACGAGCAGTACTTC. This sequence encodes CASSPNGLVHEQYF. The chain joins TRBV18 to TRBJ2-7, with D possibly matching TRBD2 (5 bases). The CDR3 sequence is 14 residues long. Germline CDR1 KGHSH, CDR2 LQKENI. V was trimmed by 3 bases and J by 5 bases, leaving 14 bases between them.

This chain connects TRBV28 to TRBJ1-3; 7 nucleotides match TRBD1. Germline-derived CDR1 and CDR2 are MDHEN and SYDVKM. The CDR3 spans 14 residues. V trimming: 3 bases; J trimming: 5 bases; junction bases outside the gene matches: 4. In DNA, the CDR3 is TGTGCCAGCAGTTTTCAGGGGGGAAGAAACACCATATATTTT. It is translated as CASSFQGGRNTIYF. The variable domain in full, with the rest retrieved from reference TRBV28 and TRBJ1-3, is DVKVTQSSRYLVKRTGEKVFLECVQDMDHENMFWYRQDPGLGLRLIYFSYDVKMKEKGDIPEGYSVSREKKERFSLILESASTNQTSMYLCASSFQGGRNTIYFGEGSWLTVV.

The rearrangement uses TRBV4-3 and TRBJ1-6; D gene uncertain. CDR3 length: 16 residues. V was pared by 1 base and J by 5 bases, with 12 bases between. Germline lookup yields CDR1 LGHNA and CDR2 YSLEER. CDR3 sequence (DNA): TGCGCCAGCAGCCAAGTAACCGGCGGGGATAATTCACCCCTCCACTTT. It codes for CASSQVTGGDNSPLHF.

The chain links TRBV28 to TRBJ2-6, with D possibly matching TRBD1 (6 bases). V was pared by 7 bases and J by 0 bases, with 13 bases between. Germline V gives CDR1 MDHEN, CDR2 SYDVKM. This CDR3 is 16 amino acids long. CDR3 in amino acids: CASTRGSHSGANVLTF. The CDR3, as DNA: TGTGCCAGCACAAGGGGGAGCCACTCTGGGGCCAACGTCCTGACTTTC. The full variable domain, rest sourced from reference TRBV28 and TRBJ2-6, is DVKVTQSSRYLVKRTGEKVFLECVQDMDHENMFWYRQDPGLGLRLIYFSYDVKMKEKGDIPEGYSVSREKKERFSLILESASTNQTSMYLCASTRGSHSGANVLTFGAGSRLTVL.

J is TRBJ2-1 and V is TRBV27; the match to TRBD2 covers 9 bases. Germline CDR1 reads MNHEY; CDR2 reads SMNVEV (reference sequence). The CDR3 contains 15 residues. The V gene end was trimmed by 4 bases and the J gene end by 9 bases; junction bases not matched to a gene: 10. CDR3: CASSSPGLASSEQFF. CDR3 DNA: TGTGCCAGCAGTTCACCCGGACTAGCGTCATCTGAGCAGTTCTTC.

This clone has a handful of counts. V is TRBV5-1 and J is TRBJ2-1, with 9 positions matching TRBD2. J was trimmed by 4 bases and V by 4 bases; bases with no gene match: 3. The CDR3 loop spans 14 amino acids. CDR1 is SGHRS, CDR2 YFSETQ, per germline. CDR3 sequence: CASSLAGNYNEQFF. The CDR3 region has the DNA TGCGCCAGCAGCCTAGCGGGAAATTACAATGAGCAGTTCTTC. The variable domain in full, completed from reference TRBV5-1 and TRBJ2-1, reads KAGVTQTPRYLIKTRGQQVTLSCSPISGHRSVSWYQQTPGQGLQFLFEYFSETQRNKGNFPGRFSGRQFSNSRSEMNVSTLELGDSALYLCASSLAGNYNEQFFGPGTRLTVL.

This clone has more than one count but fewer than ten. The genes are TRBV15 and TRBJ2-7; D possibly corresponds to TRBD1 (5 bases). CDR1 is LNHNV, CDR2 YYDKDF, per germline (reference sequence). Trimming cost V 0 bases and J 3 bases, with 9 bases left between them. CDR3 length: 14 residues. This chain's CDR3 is CATSRDGQGYEQYF. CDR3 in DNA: TGTGCCACCAGCAGAGATGGGCAGGGCTACGAGCAGTACTTC.

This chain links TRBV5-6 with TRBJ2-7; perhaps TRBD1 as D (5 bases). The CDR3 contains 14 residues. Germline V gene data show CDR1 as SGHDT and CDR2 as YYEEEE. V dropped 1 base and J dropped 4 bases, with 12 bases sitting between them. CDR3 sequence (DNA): TGTGCCAGCAGCTTGTCAGGGTTGAAGTACGAGCAGTACTTC. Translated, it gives CASSLSGLKYEQYF.

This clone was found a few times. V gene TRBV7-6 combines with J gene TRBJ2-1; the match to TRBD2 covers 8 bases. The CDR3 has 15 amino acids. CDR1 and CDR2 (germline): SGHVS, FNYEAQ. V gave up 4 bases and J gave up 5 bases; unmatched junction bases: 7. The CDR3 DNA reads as TGTGCCAGCAGCTACGGGGGACTAGTGAACAATGAGCAGTTCTTC. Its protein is CASSYGGLVNNEQFF.

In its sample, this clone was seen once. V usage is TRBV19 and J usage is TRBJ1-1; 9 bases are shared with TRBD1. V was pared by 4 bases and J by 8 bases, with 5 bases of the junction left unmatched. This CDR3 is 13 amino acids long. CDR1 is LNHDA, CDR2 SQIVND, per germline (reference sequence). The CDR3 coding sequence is TGTGCCAGTAGTAGGGGACAGGGAACCGAAGCTTTCTTT. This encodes CASSRGQGTEAFF.

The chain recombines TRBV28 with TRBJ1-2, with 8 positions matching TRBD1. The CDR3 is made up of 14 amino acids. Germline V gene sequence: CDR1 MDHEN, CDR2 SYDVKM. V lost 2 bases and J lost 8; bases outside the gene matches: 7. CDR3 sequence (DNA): TGTGCCAGCAGTTTACCCGGACAGGGAGGAGGCTACACCTTC. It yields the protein CASSLPGQGGGYTF.

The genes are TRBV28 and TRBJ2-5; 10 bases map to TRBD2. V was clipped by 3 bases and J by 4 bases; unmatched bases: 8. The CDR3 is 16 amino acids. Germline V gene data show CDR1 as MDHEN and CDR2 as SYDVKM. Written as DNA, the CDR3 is TGTGCCAGCAGTTTCTGGGCTAGCGGGAGTTTAGAGACCCAGTACTTC. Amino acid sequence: CASSFWASGSLETQYF.

Written as DNA, the CDR3 is TGTGCCAGCAGCGTAGGAGGCCCGGGACTAGCGGGGTCAGATACGCAGTATTTT. Protein: CASSVGGPGLAGSDTQYF. The V gene is TRBV9, the J gene TRBJ2-3, with 13 nucleotides matching TRBD2. Trimming at V came to 0 bases and at J to 4 bases, leaving 8 bases not matched to a gene. Germline V gives CDR1 SGDLS, CDR2 YYNGEE. This CDR3 region has 18 residues.

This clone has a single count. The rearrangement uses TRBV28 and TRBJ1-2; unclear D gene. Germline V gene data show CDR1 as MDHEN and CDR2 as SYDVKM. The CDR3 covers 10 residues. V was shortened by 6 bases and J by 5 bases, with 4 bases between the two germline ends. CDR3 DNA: TGTGCCAGCAGCAGATATGGCTACACCTTC. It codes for CASSRYGYTF.

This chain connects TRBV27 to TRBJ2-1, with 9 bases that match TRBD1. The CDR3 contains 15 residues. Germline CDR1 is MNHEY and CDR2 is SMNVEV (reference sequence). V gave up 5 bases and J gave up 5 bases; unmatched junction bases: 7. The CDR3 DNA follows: TGTGCCAGCAGTAGGGACAGGGAGAAGAACAATGAGCAGTTCTTC. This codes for CASSRDREKNNEQFF.

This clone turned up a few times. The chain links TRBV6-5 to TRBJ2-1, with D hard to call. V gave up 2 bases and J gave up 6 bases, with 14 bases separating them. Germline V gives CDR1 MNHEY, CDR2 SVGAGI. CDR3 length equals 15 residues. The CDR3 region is CASSYRQRPPNEQFF. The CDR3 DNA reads TGTGCCAGCAGTTACCGGCAGAGGCCCCCCAATGAGCAGTTCTTC.

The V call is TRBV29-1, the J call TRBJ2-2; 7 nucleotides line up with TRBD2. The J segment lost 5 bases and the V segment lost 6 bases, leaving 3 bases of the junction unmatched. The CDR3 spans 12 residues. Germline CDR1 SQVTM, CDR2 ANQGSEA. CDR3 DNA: TGCAGCGTGCGGGAGTTTACCGGGGAGCTGTTTTTT. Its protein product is CSVREFTGELFF.

CDR3 protein: CASTSGGGSTGELFF. The CDR3 DNA reads as TGTGCCAGCACCTCCGGGGGAGGAAGCACCGGGGAGCTGTTTTTT. The gene calls are TRBV7-6 and TRBJ2-2; possibly TRBD2 for D (6 bases). Germline assignment: CDR1 SGHVS and CDR2 FNYEAQ. V was clipped by 7 bases and J by 4 bases, with 16 bases between them. The CDR3 is 15 amino acids.

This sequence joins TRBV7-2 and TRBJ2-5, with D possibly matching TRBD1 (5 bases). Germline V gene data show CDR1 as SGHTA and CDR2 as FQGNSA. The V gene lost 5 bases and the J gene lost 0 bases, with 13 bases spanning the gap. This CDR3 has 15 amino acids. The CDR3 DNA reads TGTGCCAGCAGCACCGCAGGGCTACACCAAGAGACCCAGTACTTC. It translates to CASSTAGLHQETQYF.